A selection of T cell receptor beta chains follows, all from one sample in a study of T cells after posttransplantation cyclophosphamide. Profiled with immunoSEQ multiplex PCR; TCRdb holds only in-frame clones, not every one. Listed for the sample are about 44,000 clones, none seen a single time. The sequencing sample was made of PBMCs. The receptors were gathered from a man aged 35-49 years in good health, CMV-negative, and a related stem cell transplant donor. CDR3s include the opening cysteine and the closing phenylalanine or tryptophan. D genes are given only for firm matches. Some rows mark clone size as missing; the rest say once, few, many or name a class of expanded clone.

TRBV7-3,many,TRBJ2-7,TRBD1,CASSDTGGNDEQYF,TGTGCCAGCAGCGACACAGGGGGTAACGACGAGCAGTACTTC
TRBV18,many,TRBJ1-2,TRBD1,CASSPGTGVGYTF,TGTGCCAGCTCACCAGGGACAGGGGTTGGCTACACCTTC
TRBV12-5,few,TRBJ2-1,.,CASGFLPGDGNEQFF,TGTGCTAGTGGTTTCCTCCCGGGGGACGGCAATGAGCAGTTCTTC
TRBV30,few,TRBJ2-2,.,CAWSQRRNTGELFF,TGTGCCTGGAGCCAGCGGAGGAACACCGGGGAGCTGTTTTTT
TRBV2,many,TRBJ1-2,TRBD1,CASRENSGGYGYTF,TGTGCCAGCAGAGAAAATTCAGGGGGCTACGGCTACACCTTC
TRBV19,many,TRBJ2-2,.,CASSIYRPPGTGELFF,TGTGCCAGTAGTATTTATCGACCGCCAGGCACCGGGGAGCTGTTTTTT
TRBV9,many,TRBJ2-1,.,CASSVLDGAPRYNEQFF,TGTGCCAGCAGCGTCCTCGATGGGGCCCCCAGATACAATGAGCAGTTCTTC
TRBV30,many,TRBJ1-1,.,CAWTQQTNTEAFF,TGTGCCTGGACCCAACAGACGAACACTGAAGCTTTCTTT
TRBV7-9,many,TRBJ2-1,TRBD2,CASSLGEGLAGPNEQFF,TGTGCCAGCAGCTTGGGCGAAGGACTAGCGGGTCCCAATGAGCAGTTCTTC
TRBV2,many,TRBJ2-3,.,CASSGNIGLAGDTQYF,TGTGCCAGCAGCGGAAACATAGGACTTGCAGGAGATACGCAGTATTTT
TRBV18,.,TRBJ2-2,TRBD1,CASSPPTGPNTGELFF,TGTGCCAGCTCACCACCGACAGGGCCAAACACCGGGGAGCTGTTTTTT
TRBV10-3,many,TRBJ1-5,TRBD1,CAISLTGEWNQPQHF,TGTGCCATCAGTCTGACAGGGGAGTGGAATCAGCCCCAGCATTTT
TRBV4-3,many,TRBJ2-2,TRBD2,CASSQVLATGELFF,TGCGCCAGCAGCCAGGTACTAGCGACCGGGGAGCTGTTTTTT
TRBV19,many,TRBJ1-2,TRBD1,CASSISAGGGYGYTF,TGTGCCAGTAGTATATCGGCAGGGGGCGGATATGGCTACACCTTC
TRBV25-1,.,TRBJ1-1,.,CASSDSDRPNTEAFF,TGTGCCAGCAGTGACTCCGACAGGCCAAACACTGAAGCTTTCTTT
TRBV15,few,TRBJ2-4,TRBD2,CATSRASGMNRDIQYF,TGTGCCACCAGCCGGGCTAGCGGGATGAATCGGGACATTCAGTACTTC
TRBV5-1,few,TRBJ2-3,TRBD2,CASSPWTSGVPDTQYF,TGCGCCAGCAGCCCTTGGACTAGCGGTGTCCCAGATACGCAGTATTTT
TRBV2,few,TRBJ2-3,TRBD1,CASRKDRGGTDTQYF,TGTGCCAGCAGGAAGGACAGGGGTGGAACAGATACGCAGTATTTT
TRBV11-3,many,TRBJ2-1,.,CASSLETSSYNEQFF,TGTGCCAGCAGCTTAGAAACGAGCTCCTACAATGAGCAGTTCTTC
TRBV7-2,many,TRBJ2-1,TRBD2,CASSFARPTSGRFYNEQFF,TGTGCCAGCAGCTTTGCCCGTCCGACTAGCGGGAGGTTCTACAATGAGCAGTTCTTC
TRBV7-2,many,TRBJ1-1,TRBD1,CASSNRGGGNTEAFF,TGTGCCAGCAGCAACAGGGGGGGTGGGAACACTGAAGCTTTCTTT
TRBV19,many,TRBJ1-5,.,CASSIYRATNQPQHF,TGTGCCAGTAGTATCTACAGGGCCACAAATCAGCCCCAGCATTTT
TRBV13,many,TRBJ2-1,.,CASSLAHEQFF,TGTGCCAGCAGCTTGGCACATGAGCAGTTCTTC
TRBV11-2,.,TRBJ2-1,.,CASSLGIVTRGFYNEQFF,TGTGCCAGCAGCTTAGGGATCGTTACTAGAGGTTTTTACAATGAGCAGTTCTTC
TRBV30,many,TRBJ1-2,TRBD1,CAWSDNRGTYGYTF,TGTGCCTGGAGTGATAACAGGGGAACCTATGGCTACACCTTC
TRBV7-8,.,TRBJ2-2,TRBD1,CASSLPDRGTDGELFF,TGTGCCAGCAGCTTGCCGGACAGGGGGACGGACGGGGAGCTGTTTTTT
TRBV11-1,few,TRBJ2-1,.,CASSLGGASVSYNEQFF,TGTGCCAGCAGCTTAGGAGGCGCTAGCGTTAGCTACAATGAGCAGTTCTTC
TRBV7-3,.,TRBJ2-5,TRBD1,CASSSTGTAAGKYF,TGTGCCAGCAGCTCCACCGGGACAGCTGCTGGCAAGTACTTC
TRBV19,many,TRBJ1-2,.,CASSGQGFYGYTF,TGTGCCAGTAGTGGTCAGGGTTTCTATGGCTACACCTTC
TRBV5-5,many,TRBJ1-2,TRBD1,CASSYQTGPLLGYTF,TGTGCCAGCAGTTACCAGACAGGGCCTCTATTGGGCTACACCTTC
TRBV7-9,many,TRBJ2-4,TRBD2,CAGGLADIQYF,TGTGCCGGGGGACTAGCGGACATTCAGTACTTC
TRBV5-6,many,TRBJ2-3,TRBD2,CASSLRWGGRADTQYF,TGTGCCAGCAGCTTGAGGTGGGGCGGGAGGGCAGATACGCAGTATTTT
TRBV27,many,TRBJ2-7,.,CASSSTRLEQYF,TGTGCCAGCAGTTCCACGAGGTTGGAGCAGTACTTC